The present T cell receptor beta chain was sequenced within a study of blood T cell repertoires in COVID-19. Across the study: The United States, Italy and Spain provided the acute and convalescent COVID-19 samples.

The germline V gene has CDR1 KGHDR and CDR2 SFDVKD. Trimming took 0 bases from V and 7 from J, leaving 6 bases between them. This CDR3 has 13 amino acids. Clones were sequenced by immunoSEQ multiplex PCR, and TCRdb holds only the in-frame ones, with some missing. The repertoire includes nearly 350,000 clones, about 88% of them detected once, and 5.5% to 7.5% sits in the top ten. In Seattle, patients joined the study during active infection and were tracked longitudinally. The TCR sequence derives from a woman in her 70s with COVID-19, enrolled during active disease. The rearrangement uses TRBV24-1 and TRBJ2-1, with D uncertain. Specimen: peripheral blood. The CDR3, as DNA: TGTGCCACCAGTGATTTGCCTAGGAATGAGCAGTTCTTC. Protein: CATSDLPRNEQFF.